Listed below are T cell receptor beta chains from one sample, sequenced in a study of T cell responses to AZD1222 COVID-19 vaccine. Clones were read by immunoSEQ multiplex PCR, and TCRdb kept only the in-frame ones, dropping some. The sample gives about 120,000 clones, around 92% of which show up once; 13% to 15% is in the top ten. The sequenced sample was peripheral blood, obtained on day 0 of AZD1222 vaccination. Receptor source: an adult in good health. Both conserved end residues are part of each CDR3. The order of the fields is CDR3 DNA, CDR3 protein, V gene, J gene, clone size, D gene. D genes are given only for firm matches. For some rows the clone size is stated as once, few or many, or as a class when expanded; others skip it.

DNA: TGTGCCAGCAGCTTAGTTAGCACAGATACGCAGTATTTT
CDR3: CASSLVSTDTQYF
V: TRBV7-8
J: TRBJ2-3
size: once
D: NA

DNA: TGTGCCAGCATTTCTTACCCCCGTAGCTCCTATAATTCACCCCTCCACTTT
CDR3: CASISYPRSSYNSPLHF
V: TRBV2
J: TRBJ1-6
size: NA
D: NA

DNA: TGTGCCACCGTGGGGCATACTAACTATGGCTACACCTTC
CDR3: CATVGHTNYGYTF
V: TRBV28
J: TRBJ1-2
size: NA
D: NA

DNA: TGCGCCAGCAGCCAGCTTGCCGGGACTATCTACGAGCAGTACTTC
CDR3: CASSQLAGTIYEQYF
V: TRBV4-3
J: TRBJ2-7
size: NA
D: TRBD2

DNA: TGTGCCAGCAGCCTCAGGTCGACAGGGGGGGTCAACGAGCAGTACTTC
CDR3: CASSLRSTGGVNEQYF
V: TRBV5-5
J: TRBJ2-7
size: NA
D: TRBD1

DNA: TGTGCCAGCAGTTTAACGAACACCGGGGAGCTGTTTTTT
CDR3: CASSLTNTGELFF
V: TRBV12-3/TRBV12-4
J: TRBJ2-2
size: NA
D: NA

DNA: TGCGCCAGCAGCCAAGACGGTAGCGGGAGCTCCTACGAGCAGTACTTC
CDR3: CASSQDGSGSSYEQYF
V: TRBV4-3
J: TRBJ2-7
size: NA
D: TRBD2

DNA: TGCGCCAGCAGTCTTCGGGAGGGCCCTTCTGGGACCGGGGAGCTGTTTTTT
CDR3: CASSLREGPSGTGELFF
V: TRBV5-1
J: TRBJ2-2
size: NA
D: TRBD2

DNA: TGTGCCAGCAGTTTATCGACCCAAGGGACCGGGGAGCTGTTTTTT
CDR3: CASSLSTQGTGELFF
V: TRBV27
J: TRBJ2-2
size: NA
D: NA

DNA: TGTGCCAGCAGTTTCACAGGGAGCAATCAGCCCCAGCATTTT
CDR3: CASSFTGSNQPQHF
V: TRBV27
J: TRBJ1-5
size: NA
D: NA

DNA: TGCGCCAGTCCACAAGTTGGGTTCCCTTACAATGAGCAGTTCTTC
CDR3: CASPQVGFPYNEQFF
V: TRBV5-1
J: TRBJ2-1
size: NA
D: NA

DNA: TGTGCCATCGACACCGATTATAGCAATCAGCCCCAGCATTTT
CDR3: CAIDTDYSNQPQHF
V: TRBV10-3
J: TRBJ1-5
size: NA
D: NA

DNA: TGTGCCAGCAGGCATGGTCGGGGGCTCACAGATACGCAGTATTTT
CDR3: CASRHGRGLTDTQYF
V: TRBV7-9
J: TRBJ2-3
size: NA
D: NA

DNA: TGCGCCAGCAGCCAAGACTGGAAGGGCTCTGGAAACACCATATATTTT
CDR3: CASSQDWKGSGNTIYF
V: TRBV4-3
J: TRBJ1-3
size: NA
D: NA

DNA: TGTGCCTCGGGTGGGACGGGACTAGCCAAAAACATTCAGTACTTC
CDR3: CASGGTGLAKNIQYF
V: TRBV6-5
J: TRBJ2-4
size: NA
D: NA

DNA: TGTGCCAGCAGCTTGTCACAGGGGGCGCTCTATGGCTACACCTTC
CDR3: CASSLSQGALYGYTF
V: TRBV7-2
J: TRBJ1-2
size: NA
D: TRBD1

DNA: TGTGCCAGCAGCTTTCCGACAGGGGAATATGGCTACACCTTC
CDR3: CASSFPTGEYGYTF
V: TRBV5-4
J: TRBJ1-2
size: NA
D: TRBD1

DNA: TGTGCCAGCAGCTATATTCGGCAGGGGTTCAGTTACGAGCAGTACTTC
CDR3: CASSYIRQGFSYEQYF
V: TRBV7-8
J: TRBJ2-7
size: NA
D: NA

DNA: TGTGCCAGCAGCCAAGAAATCCCCCTCACTAGCGGGAGGCAGACCCAGTACTTC
CDR3: CASSQEIPLTSGRQTQYF
V: TRBV3-1/TRBV3-2
J: TRBJ2-5
size: once
D: TRBD2

DNA: TGTGCCAGCAGCTTCTCGCGGTTACCCTATAATTCACCCCTCCACTTT
CDR3: CASSFSRLPYNSPLHF
V: TRBV7-8
J: TRBJ1-6
size: NA
D: NA

DNA: TGCGCCAGCAGCCAGTGGGCCGGAAACACTGAAGCTTTCTTT
CDR3: CASSQWAGNTEAFF
V: TRBV4-1
J: TRBJ1-1
size: NA
D: NA

DNA: TGTGCCTGGCGGCCAGGGTTGTCTTACACTGAAGCTTTCTTT
CDR3: CAWRPGLSYTEAFF
V: TRBV30
J: TRBJ1-1
size: NA
D: NA

DNA: TGTGCCAGCAGTACCAGGGGTTTTGGTCAGCCCCAGCATTTT
CDR3: CASSTRGFGQPQHF
V: TRBV6-5
J: TRBJ1-5
size: NA
D: NA

DNA: TGTGCCAGCAGTTACCTCAGGGGAGGGGAGCAGTACTTC
CDR3: CASSYLRGGEQYF
V: TRBV6-5
J: TRBJ2-7
size: NA
D: NA

DNA: TGCAGCGCCTCGACAGGGCCTGCCTATGGCTACACCTTC
CDR3: CSASTGPAYGYTF
V: TRBV29-1
J: TRBJ1-2
size: NA
D: TRBD1

DNA: TGCGCCAGCAGCCACACTAGCGGGACTTACAATGAGCAGTTCTTC
CDR3: CASSHTSGTYNEQFF
V: TRBV4-1
J: TRBJ2-1
size: NA
D: TRBD2

DNA: TGTGCCAGCAGTTTCTATAGCAATCAGCCCCAGCATTTT
CDR3: CASSFYSNQPQHF
V: TRBV2
J: TRBJ1-5
size: NA
D: NA

DNA: TGCGCCAGCAGCCGTGAGGGCGGGAGGAAATCAGATACGCAGTATTTT
CDR3: CASSREGGRKSDTQYF
V: TRBV4-1
J: TRBJ2-3
size: NA
D: TRBD2

DNA: TGCAGCGTCAAAGATCCTGAAGCTTTCTTT
CDR3: CSVKDPEAFF
V: TRBV29-1
J: TRBJ1-1
size: NA
D: NA

DNA: TGTGCCAGCTCACCCGTACGGGGGAACCCCACAGATACGCAGTATTTT
CDR3: CASSPVRGNPTDTQYF
V: TRBV18
J: TRBJ2-3
size: once
D: NA

DNA: TGTGCCAGCAGCCAAGAAGGCGGGGGGCTGTTTGGCTACACCTTC
CDR3: CASSQEGGGLFGYTF
V: TRBV3-1/TRBV3-2
J: TRBJ1-2
size: NA
D: NA